What follows are 31 T cell receptor beta chains derived from one specimen sequenced in a study of early T cells in non-severe SARS-CoV-2 infection. Via MiXCR, TCRdb re-called the 5' RACE reads, giving one row per CDR3 protein. This sample carries tens of thousands of distinct CDR3 sequences, about a tenth of them seen once, and the ten largest clones take about 14%. The material was whole blood, obtained at baseline. Receptor source: an adult who was a healthcare worker with PCR-confirmed SARS-CoV-2 infection or an uninfected control (not recorded which).

This clonotype was counted a few times. The V call is TRBV7-2, the J call TRBJ2-5, with 13 bases identical to TRBD2. This CDR3 is 15 amino acids long. From germline, CDR1 is SGHTA and CDR2 FQGNSA. The ends lost 2 bases at V and 7 bases at J; junction bases unmatched: 4. CDR3 DNA: TGTGCCAGCAGCTTAATTTGGACTAGCGGGGGGACCCAGTACTTC. Residues: CASSLIWTSGGTQYF.

In this sample, this clonotype turned up a few times. J is TRBJ1-1 and V is TRBV7-9; D gene uncertain. Trimming stripped 3 bases from V and 1 base from J, with 6 bases between. The CDR3 has 13 residues. The germline V gene encodes CDR1 SEHNR and CDR2 FQNEAQ (reference sequence). Here the CDR3 DNA reads TGTGCCAGCAGCTTTGAGGAGAACACTGAAGCTTTCTTT. Protein product: CASSFEENTEAFF. Supplemented by reference TRBV7-9 and TRBJ1-1, the full variable domain reads DTGVSQNPRHKITKRGQNVTFRCDPISEHNRLYWYRQTLGQGPEFLTYFQNEAQLEKSRLLSDRFSAERPKGSFSTLEIQRTEQGDSAMYLCASSFEENTEAFFGQGTRLTVV.

This clonotype occurred many times. The chain couples TRBV20-1 to TRBJ1-6; D unresolved. This CDR3 has 15 amino acids. CDR1 DFQATT and CDR2 SNEGSKA come from the germline V gene (reference sequence). V shed 3 bases and J shed 5 bases, with 14 bases lying between them. DNA of the CDR3: TGCAGTGCTAGGGAGAGACTGGGAAATAATTCACCCCTCCACTTT. As protein: CSARERLGNNSPLHF.

This clonotype occurred many times. The chain has TRBV4-2 and TRBJ1-6; 7 bases are a match to TRBD1. Germline V lookup: CDR1 LGHNA, CDR2 YNFKEQ. Unmatched junction bases numbered 14, after V lost 2 bases and J lost 10 bases. The CDR3 loop spans 17 amino acids. The CDR3 sequence: CASSQRSRQGVVSPLHF. CDR3 in DNA: TGTGCCAGCAGCCAACGGTCCAGACAGGGAGTTGTCTCACCCCTCCACTTT.

The chain has TRBV15 and TRBJ2-2; D gene uncertain. CDR3 length: 11 residues. V gave up 1 base and J gave up 7 bases, with 1 base separating them. Germline CDR1 reads LNHNV; CDR2 reads YYDKDF (reference sequence). The CDR3: CATSRGGELFF. CDR3 nucleotide sequence: TGTGCCACCAGCAGAGGCGGGGAGCTGTTTTTT. Supplemented by reference TRBV15 and TRBJ2-2, the full variable domain reads DAMVIQNPRYQVTQFGKPVTLSCSQTLNHNVMYWYQQKSSQAPKLLFHYYDKDFNNEADTPDNFQSRRPNTSFCFLDIRSPGLGDTAMYLCATSRGGELFFGEGSRLTVL.

This clonotype was counted at least ten times. V is TRBV28 and J is TRBJ2-6; TRBD1 is a possible D gene (6 bases). This CDR3 spans 16 amino acids. The germline gives CDR1 MDHEN, CDR2 SYDVKM. V was pared by 5 bases and J by 0 bases, with 11 bases between. In nucleotides, the CDR3 is TGTGCCAGCAGTGTCGTGGGGGCCTCTGGGGCCAACGTCCTGACTTTC. Translated: CASSVVGASGANVLTF. Full variable domain (remainder filled in from reference TRBV28 and TRBJ2-6): DVKVTQSSRYLVKRTGEKVFLECVQDMDHENMFWYRQDPGLGLRLIYFSYDVKMKEKGDIPEGYSVSREKKERFSLILESASTNQTSMYLCASSVVGASGANVLTFGAGSRLTVL.

This clonotype was recorded at least ten times. The rearrangement links TRBV6-5 to TRBJ2-2; TRBD1 or TRBD2 may be the D gene (5 bases each). The V and J ends lost 6 bases and 5 bases respectively, with 10 bases between them. The CDR3 is 13 amino acids. Per germline, CDR1 MNHEY and CDR2 SVGAGI. The CDR3 DNA is TGTGCCAGCAGCCGTGAGGGGACCGGGGAGCTGTTTTTT. It encodes CASSREGTGELFF.

The rearrangement joins TRBV12-5 to TRBJ1-1; D is unresolved. The germline V gene encodes CDR1 LGHNT and CDR2 FRNRAP. V lost 3 bases and J 6 bases, leaving 8 bases between the germline ends. The CDR3 consists of 12 residues. As DNA, the CDR3 is TGTGCTAGTGGTTTTTCGCTGGCTGAAGCTTTCTTT. Protein sequence: CASGFSLAEAFF.

This clonotype was detected only a few times. The chain couples TRBV7-9 to TRBJ2-7; D is perhaps TRBD1 (7 bases). Deletions cut 5 bases from V and 6 bases from J, with 14 bases between. The CDR3 spans 13 residues. Germline CDR1 and CDR2: SEHNR and FQNEAQ (reference sequence). In DNA, the CDR3 is TGTGCCAGCAGCACCCAGGGGGGCCGCGAGCAGTACTTC. This encodes CASSTQGGREQYF.

There are a few counts of this clonotype. This rearrangement joins TRBV29-1 to TRBJ2-3; TRBD1 might be the D (5 bases). Germline V gene data show CDR1 as SQVTM and CDR2 as ANQGSEA. V was shortened by 0 bases and J by 4 bases, with 17 bases between the two germline ends. CDR3 size: 16 residues. This CDR3 is CSVEDLGPKGPDTQYF. CDR3 in DNA: TGCAGCGTTGAAGATCTAGGACCTAAGGGGCCAGATACGCAGTATTTT.

This clonotype has a handful of counts. The chain couples TRBV6-2 or TRBV6-3 to TRBJ2-1, with TRBD2 matching 10 bases. The CDR3 loop spans 15 amino acids. With V trimmed by 6 bases and J by 4 bases, 6 bases remained unmatched. Looked up from germline, CDR1 is MNHEY and CDR2 is SVGEGT. CDR3 loop: CASRSSGSNYNEQFF. The CDR3, as DNA: TGTGCCAGCAGGTCTAGCGGGAGCAATTACAATGAGCAGTTCTTC.

The chain combines TRBV7-3 with TRBJ2-3; TRBD1 or TRBD2 may be the D gene (5 bases each). CDR1 and CDR2 from the germline V gene are SGHTA and FQGTGA. The CDR3 has 14 residues. The germline V and J ends were trimmed by 1 base and 1 base, with 6 bases remaining between them. This CDR3 reads CASSLMGGTDTQYF. CDR3 nucleotide sequence: TGTGCCAGCAGCTTAATGGGGGGCACAGATACGCAGTATTTT.

This clonotype was picked up many times. The chain couples TRBV11-2 to TRBJ2-7; D gene ambiguous. Per the germline V gene, CDR1 is SGHAT and CDR2 is FQNNGV. This CDR3 has 13 residues. The ends were cut back, 5 bases at V and 3 bases at J, with 11 bases in the middle. The CDR3 sequence is CASSLGPDYEQYF. The CDR3 nucleotides read TGTGCCAGCAGCCTCGGGCCCGACTACGAGCAGTACTTC.

In this sample, this clonotype turned up a few times. The gene calls are TRBV4-3 and TRBJ2-3; possibly TRBD2 for D (6 bases). CDR1 LGHNA and CDR2 YSLEER come from the germline V gene. Trimming took 6 bases from V and 4 from J, leaving 17 bases between them. This CDR3 is built from 15 residues. Here the CDR3 DNA reads TGCGCCAGCAGACCCGGACTAAATGTGCCAGATACGCAGTATTTT. Protein product: CASRPGLNVPDTQYF.

This clonotype has a count of ten or more. This chain connects TRBV28 to TRBJ1-2, with 8 bases fitting TRBD1. This CDR3 is 14 amino acids long. Germline CDR1 and CDR2: MDHEN and SYDVKM. The V gene end was trimmed by 3 bases and the J gene end by 5 bases; junction bases not matched to a gene: 5. CDR3 protein: CASSLRTGSYGYTF. The CDR3 DNA follows: TGTGCCAGCAGTTTGAGGACAGGGAGTTATGGCTACACCTTC.

The J gene is TRBJ2-7, the V gene TRBV29-1; the D is unclear. The V end was cut by 2 bases, the J end by 9 bases, with 11 bases between. This CDR3 has 11 residues. CDR1 is SQVTM and CDR2 is ANQGSEA in the germline V gene. The CDR3 DNA is TGCAGCGTTGAATTCTCGACGGTGCAGTACTTC. As protein: CSVEFSTVQYF.

This chain joins TRBV20-1 and TRBJ2-2; TRBD1 matches 7 bases. Trimming cost V 5 bases and J 7 bases; bases outside gene matches: 13. Germline CDR1 DFQATT, CDR2 SNEGSKA (reference sequence). This CDR3 comprises 15 residues. CDR3 sequence reads: CSALDRVLFSGELFF. The CDR3 region has the DNA TGCAGTGCTCTTGACAGGGTTTTGTTTAGCGGGGAGCTGTTTTTT.

This clonotype has only a few counts. This rearrangement joins TRBV20-1 to TRBJ2-7; 8 bases are a match to TRBD1. V lost 5 bases, J lost 5 bases, and 5 bases stayed unmatched. Germline values: CDR1 DFQATT, CDR2 SNEGSKA (reference sequence). CDR3 length equals 12 residues. CDR3 protein: CSAGQGWNEQYF. In nucleotides, the CDR3 is TGCAGTGCTGGACAGGGCTGGAACGAGCAGTACTTC.

This clonotype has a handful of counts. V and J are TRBV18 and TRBJ1-6, with D possibly TRBD1 on 6 matching bases. The V gene's germline CDR1 is KGHSH and CDR2 LQKENI. This CDR3 comprises 14 residues. The V gene lost 3 bases and the J gene lost 6 bases, with 9 bases spanning the gap. CDR3 sequence (DNA): TGTGCCAGCTCACCGGACAGAATTAATTCACCCCTCCACTTT. Translation gives CASSPDRINSPLHF.

The rearrangement links TRBV19 to TRBJ1-5; D remains unclear. The V gene lost 3 bases and the J gene lost 3 bases, with 6 bases spanning the gap. Germline values: CDR1 LNHDA, CDR2 SQIVND (reference sequence). The CDR3 consists of 13 residues. The CDR3 reads CASSMQVNQPQHF. CDR3 nucleotide sequence: TGTGCCAGTAGTATGCAGGTCAATCAGCCCCAGCATTTT.

V is TRBV7-9 and J is TRBJ2-7, with D unresolved. V shed 2 bases and J shed 2 bases, with 4 bases lying between them. CDR1 and CDR2 from the germline V gene are SEHNR and FQNEAQ (reference sequence). The CDR3 length is 12 residues. The CDR3 sequence is CASSLSTYEQYF. The CDR3 nucleotides are TGTGCCAGCAGCTTAAGTACCTACGAGCAGTACTTC.

Note on this clonotype: This clone may be a read error of a much larger clone one base away. The rearrangement uses TRBV7-6 and TRBJ1-4, with a weak D call TRBD1 (5 bases). The CDR3 extends over 14 amino acids. The V gene's germline CDR1 is SGHVS and CDR2 FNYEAQ. CDR3 coding DNA: TGTACCAGCAGCCCCAGGGCGCCACGTGAAAAACTGTTTTTT. Encoded protein: CTSSPRAPREKLFF.

The rearrangement uses TRBV9 and TRBJ2-1; 7 nucleotides align to TRBD1. The CDR3 totals 15 residues. V was pared by 4 bases and J by 3 bases, with 7 bases of the junction left unmatched. The germline V gene has CDR1 SGDLS and CDR2 YYNGEE. The CDR3 bases are TGTGCCAGCAGCCCAGCTGGACAGGACTACAATGAGCAGTTCTTC. This gives the protein CASSPAGQDYNEQFF.

This clonotype appeared many times. The rearrangement links TRBV7-8 to TRBJ2-7, with D tentatively TRBD2 (6 bases). V lost 5 bases and J 6 bases, leaving 14 bases between the germline ends. Germline V CDR1 and CDR2: SGHVS, FQNEAQ. The length of the CDR3 is 13 residues. This CDR3 reads CASSPSLALEQYF. The CDR3 DNA reads as TGTGCCAGCAGCCCCTCCCTAGCGCTCGAGCAGTACTTC.

This clonotype has just a few counts. This chain links TRBV4-1 with TRBJ2-7, with unresolved D. Per germline, CDR1 MGHRA and CDR2 YSYEKL. The ends were cut back, 1 base at V and 0 bases at J, with 4 bases in the middle. This CDR3 is 13 amino acids long. CDR3: CASSQGGSYEQYF. The CDR3 bases are TGCGCCAGCAGCCAAGGGGGCTCCTACGAGCAGTACTTC.

The rearrangement links TRBV27 to TRBJ2-7; D may correspond to TRBD1 or TRBD2 (5 bases each). In germline, CDR1 is MNHEY, CDR2 SMNVEV (reference sequence). The V end lost 5 bases, the J end lost 2 bases, and 10 bases lay between the germline ends. This CDR3 comprises 13 residues. The CDR3 region is CASSRGRTYEQYF. DNA for the CDR3: TGTGCCAGCAGTCGGGGACGGACCTACGAGCAGTACTTC.

At least ten counts were recorded for this clonotype. The V gene is TRBV12-3 or TRBV12-4, the J gene TRBJ1-2; no firm D call. There are 10 residues in the CDR3. The V and J ends lost 3 bases and 7 bases respectively, with 3 bases between them. The chain's CDR3 is CASSFLGYTF. In DNA form, the CDR3 reads TGTGCCAGCAGTTTCCTTGGCTACACCTTC.

This clonotype showed up many times. The chain couples TRBV7-3 to TRBJ1-1; 9 positions agree with TRBD1. The germline V gene has CDR1 SGHTA and CDR2 FQGTGA. The V gene end was trimmed by 4 bases and the J gene end by 3 bases; junction bases not matched to a gene: 12. The CDR3 runs 17 residues. This chain's CDR3 is CASSSHSGTGIDTEAFF. In DNA form, the CDR3 reads TGTGCCAGCAGCTCTCATTCCGGGACAGGGATCGACACTGAAGCTTTCTTT.

This clonotype was observed many times. J is TRBJ2-7 and V is TRBV6-1; TRBD2 matches at 7 bases. This CDR3 contains 13 residues. Germline V gene sequence: CDR1 MNHNS, CDR2 SASEGT. Trimming removed 11 bases from V and 1 base from J; junction bases left unmatched: 8. The CDR3: CALGGVLSYEQYF. CDR3 nucleotide sequence: TGTGCCTTGGGAGGGGTACTATCCTACGAGCAGTACTTC.

With respect to this clonotype: Mismatch with germline at one junction end may stem from a read error. This chain connects TRBV20-1 to TRBJ1-5; TRBD1 agrees at 10 bases. The length of the CDR3 is 13 residues. The germline CDR1 and CDR2 sequences are DFQATT and SNEGSKA (reference sequence). CDR3 amino acids: CSVRQGASQPQHF. The CDR3 region has the DNA TGCAGTGTTAGACAGGGGGCTAGTCAGCCCCAGCATTTT.

The genes are TRBV20-1 and TRBJ2-1, with 11 nucleotides matching TRBD2. V gave up 5 bases and J gave up 7 bases; unmatched junction bases: 7. The CDR3 is 14 residues long. Per the germline V gene, CDR1 is DFQATT and CDR2 is SNEGSKA (reference sequence). CDR3 DNA sequence: TGCAGTGCTCTCGGACTAGCGGGTCCTAATGAGCAGTTCTTC. Residues: CSALGLAGPNEQFF.